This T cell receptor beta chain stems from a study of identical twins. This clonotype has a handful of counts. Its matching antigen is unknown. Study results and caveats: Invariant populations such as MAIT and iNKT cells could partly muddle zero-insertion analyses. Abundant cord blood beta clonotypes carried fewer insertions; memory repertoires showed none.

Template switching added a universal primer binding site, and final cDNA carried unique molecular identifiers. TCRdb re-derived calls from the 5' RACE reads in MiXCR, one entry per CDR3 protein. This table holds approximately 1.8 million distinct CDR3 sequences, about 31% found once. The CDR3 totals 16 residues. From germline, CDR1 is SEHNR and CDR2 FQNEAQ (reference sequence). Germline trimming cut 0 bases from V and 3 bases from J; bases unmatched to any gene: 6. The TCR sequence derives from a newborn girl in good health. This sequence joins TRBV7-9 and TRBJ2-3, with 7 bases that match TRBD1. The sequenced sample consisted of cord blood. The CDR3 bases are TGTGCCAGCAGCTTAGCGGCCGCCAGGGGGACAGATACGCAGTATTTT. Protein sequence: CASSLAAARGTDTQYF.